The 32 T cell receptor beta chains below were found in one sample sequenced in a study of regulatory T cells in long-lasting Graves disease. Arm-PCR of CDR3 regions and iRepertoire HTBI primers were the basis on which TCR beta libraries were built. TCRdb reprocessed the multiplex PCR reads via MiXCR and lists one record per CDR3 protein. The sample has roughly 500,000 distinct CDR3 sequences, around 20% seen once; the top ten hold 7.8%. Time point meaning: persistent/refractory GD, antithyroid drugs over 5 years with positive TRAb. PBMCs provided the RNA from which the TCR library was made. Specimen: peripheral blood mononuclear cells (PBMCs), collected when the disease was refractory, from a patient treated with antithyroid drugs. These receptors came from a female donor with Graves disease.

The chain has TRBV7-2 and TRBJ1-6; possibly TRBD1 for D (6 bases). The V end was cut by 0 bases, the J end by 5 bases, with 14 bases between. Germline V gene sequence: CDR1 SGHTA, CDR2 FQGNSA. The CDR3 extends over 17 amino acids. As DNA, the CDR3 is TGTGCCAGCAGCTTAGCCCGCCTTGGACAGAATAATTCACCCCTCCACTTT. This sequence encodes CASSLARLGQNNSPLHF.

CDR3 DNA: TGTGCCAGCAGTGCCCACGGGGATTTCAACACTGAAGCTTTCTTT. It specifies CASSAHGDFNTEAFF. V and J are TRBV12-3 or TRBV12-4 and TRBJ1-1; no clear D gene. The CDR3 runs to 15 residues. Deletions cut 5 bases from V and 2 bases from J, with 15 bases between.

This clonotype has ten or more counts. V usage is TRBV7-3 and J usage is TRBJ2-7; TRBD2 aligns across 11 bases. This CDR3 is 14 amino acids long. With 4 bases clipped from V and 5 bases from J, the junction kept 4 bases outside the gene matches. The V gene's germline CDR1 is SGHTA and CDR2 FQGTGA. The CDR3 bases are TGTGCCAGCAGCTCCCGGACTAGCGGGCACGAGCAGTACTTC. This codes for CASSSRTSGHEQYF.

This clonotype was observed many times. The rearrangement joins TRBV6-5 to TRBJ2-3; possible D gene TRBD1, 5 bases. Germline CDR1 MNHEY, CDR2 SVGAGI. The CDR3 is made up of 14 amino acids. Trimming took 4 bases from V and 5 from J, leaving 13 bases between them. CDR3 DNA: TGTGCCAGCAGTTCCCGGACATCATTAGATACGCAGTATTTT. Amino acids: CASSSRTSLDTQYF.

Only a few counts were recorded for this clonotype. Mismatch with germline at one junction end may stem from a read error. V usage is TRBV6-4 and J usage is TRBJ1-6; D unresolved. This CDR3 region has 16 residues. The germline V gene has CDR1 MRHNA and CDR2 SNTAGT. CDR3 sequence reads: CASSRTRNSDNSPLHF. CDR3 bases: TGTGCCAGCAGCCGAACACGTAACTCCGATAATTCACCCCTCCACTTT.

This clonotype was seen a few times. The J gene is TRBJ1-5, the V gene TRBV12-3 or TRBV12-4, with D unclear. V was clipped by 9 bases and J by 4 bases, with 10 bases between them. This CDR3 has 12 amino acids. CDR3 sequence reads: CASAEGNQPQHF. In DNA, the CDR3 is TGTGCCAGTGCAGAGGGAAATCAGCCCCAGCATTTT.

This clonotype was recorded a few times. The chain carries TRBV6-1 and TRBJ2-2; 7 bases match TRBD2. This CDR3 spans 15 amino acids. Per the germline V gene, CDR1 is MNHNS and CDR2 is SASEGT. The ends lost 6 bases at V and 0 bases at J; junction bases unmatched: 4. The CDR3 DNA follows: TGTGCCAGCAGGGGGAGGGCGGCGAACACCGGGGAGCTGTTTTTT. Encoded protein: CASRGRAANTGELFF.

In this sample, this clonotype turned up many times. V usage is TRBV11-2 and J usage is TRBJ2-7; 8 bases match TRBD2. V trimming: 1 base; J trimming: 3 bases; junction bases outside the gene matches: 8. This CDR3 spans 16 amino acids. Germline assignment: CDR1 SGHAT and CDR2 FQNNGV. The CDR3 DNA reads as TGTGCCAGCAGCTTAGTCCCAGGACTAGCAGGCTACGAGCAGTACTTC. As protein: CASSLVPGLAGYEQYF. The whole variable domain, filled in from reference TRBV11-2 and TRBJ2-7, reads EAGVAQSPRYKIIEKRQSVAFWCNPISGHATLYWYQQILGQGPKLLIQFQNNGVVDDSQLPKDRFSAERLKGVDSTLKIQPAKLEDSAVYLCASSLVPGLAGYEQYFGPGTRLTVT.

This clonotype was found many times. J is TRBJ2-7 and V is TRBV6-2 or TRBV6-3; no definite D call. There are 12 residues in the CDR3. Trimming removed 0 bases from V and 4 bases from J, with 4 bases in between. Per germline, CDR1 MNHEY and CDR2 SVGEGT. The CDR3 coding sequence is TGTGCCAGCAGTTACTCTGCTTACGAGCAGTACTTC. Translating it yields CASSYSAYEQYF.

This clonotype showed up just a few times. The chain is built from TRBV7-9 and TRBJ2-2; D is possibly TRBD1 (6 bases). The CDR3 has 17 amino acids. V was trimmed by 5 bases and J by 4 bases, leaving 20 bases between them. CDR1 SEHNR and CDR2 FQNEAQ come from the germline V gene (reference sequence). DNA for the CDR3: TGTGCCAGCAGCGCCGATCTCGCAGGGGAGCTCACCGGGGAGCTGTTTTTT. It encodes CASSADLAGELTGELFF.

For this clonotype: A much more abundant neighbour one base away suggests this may be a read error. The chain recombines TRBV6-1 with TRBJ2-7; D possibly corresponds to TRBD2 (5 bases). The CDR3 sequence is 15 residues long. Germline assignment: CDR1 MNHNS and CDR2 SASEGT. CDR3 loop: CAGSPTILASYEQYF. CDR3 coding DNA: TGTGCCGGCAGCCCCACGATTCTAGCATCCTACGAGCAGTACTTC.

This clonotype was recorded many times. The J gene is TRBJ2-6, the V gene TRBV20-1; no reliable D call. This CDR3 spans 12 amino acids. CDR1 DFQATT and CDR2 SNEGSKA come from the germline V gene (reference sequence). The DNA for the CDR3 is TGCAGCGGATCCCCAGGGGCCAACGTCCTGACTTTC. The encoded protein is CSGSPGANVLTF.

The chain combines TRBV29-1 with TRBJ2-7; 11 bases line up with TRBD2. Germline V gene lookup returns CDR1 SQVTM and CDR2 ANQGSEA. V was clipped by 5 bases and J by 4 bases; unmatched bases: 10. The CDR3 sequence is 15 residues long. CDR3 nucleotides: TGCAGCGTTCTCCCTACTAGCGGGAGTAGATACGAGCAGTACTTC. It codes for CSVLPTSGSRYEQYF.

This clonotype showed up just a few times. The chain carries TRBV24-1 and TRBJ1-2, with TRBD1 as a possible D gene (5 bases). This CDR3 has 14 residues. Germline CDR1 reads KGHDR; CDR2 reads SFDVKD. The ends were cut back, 4 bases at V and 8 bases at J, with 16 bases in the middle. CDR3 loop: CATSEDRGAVGYTF. CDR3 bases: TGTGCCACCAGTGAGGATAGGGGCGCGGTGGGCTACACCTTC.

The CDR3 loop reads CASSLRDMAYEQYF. The CDR3 DNA sequence: TGCGCCAGCAGCCTTCGGGACATGGCCTACGAGCAGTACTTC. The chain combines TRBV4-1 with TRBJ2-7; TRBD1 is a possible D gene (6 bases). Germline V gene sequence: CDR1 MGHRA, CDR2 YSYEKL. V lost 4 bases, J lost 2 bases, and 12 bases lay in between. The CDR3 loop spans 14 amino acids.

This clonotype has ten or more counts. V is TRBV11-2 and J is TRBJ2-4; tentatively, D is TRBD2 (6 bases). V was pared by 4 bases and J by 6 bases, with 16 bases between. The germline V gene has CDR1 SGHAT and CDR2 FQNNGV. This CDR3 comprises 15 residues. The CDR3 here is CASSSYRGRGNIQYF. The DNA of the CDR3 is TGTGCCAGCAGCTCCTACCGGGGGAGAGGAAACATTCAGTACTTC.

Only a few counts were recorded for this clonotype. A read error is likely, as this CDR3 ends without the conserved phenylalanine or tryptophan. The chain recombines TRBV4-1 with TRBJ1-1; D call uncertain. Germline loops: CDR1 MGHRA, CDR2 YSYEKL. The CDR3 has 13 residues. The germline V and J ends were trimmed by 4 bases and 3 bases, with 9 bases remaining between them. The CDR3 DNA sequence: TGCGCCAGCAGCCTGCTACTTGACACTGAAGCTTTCCTT. Translating gives CASSLLLDTEAFL.

There are many counts of this clonotype. This chain connects TRBV27 to TRBJ1-6; perhaps TRBD1 as D (5 bases). This CDR3 contains 12 residues. Looked up from germline, CDR1 is MNHEY and CDR2 is SMNVEV (reference sequence). V was pared by 6 bases and J by 10 bases, with 10 bases between. The CDR3 spells CASRSGLSPLHF. CDR3 sequence (DNA): TGTGCCAGCAGGTCAGGGCTCTCACCCCTCCACTTT.

The CDR3 sequence: CASSLLAGVGSEQYF. The CDR3 nucleotides read TGCGCCAGCAGCTTACTAGCGGGGGTAGGTAGCGAGCAGTACTTC. The chain links TRBV5-1 to TRBJ2-7; 11 nucleotides align to TRBD2. The germline CDR1 and CDR2 sequences are SGHRS and YFSETQ. V lost 2 bases and J lost 6; bases outside the gene matches: 7. The CDR3 is 15 residues long.

The CDR3 spells CASSLVRTYEQYF. DNA for the CDR3: TGTGCCAGCAGCTTAGTCCGGACCTACGAGCAGTACTTC. V usage is TRBV28 and J usage is TRBJ2-7, with D hard to call. In germline, CDR1 is MDHEN, CDR2 SYDVKM. CDR3 size: 13 residues. V was clipped by 6 bases and J by 2 bases, with 11 bases between them.

In this sample, this clonotype turned up many times. Germline and junction disagree at one end, which may indicate a read error. V and J are TRBV7-2 and TRBJ2-7; 10 bases line up with TRBD2. The CDR3 consists of 15 residues. The germline V gene encodes CDR1 SGHTA and CDR2 FQGNSA. The CDR3 DNA reads TGTGCCAGCAGTTTAGCGGGAGGCGACTCCTACGAGCAGTACTTC. As protein: CASSLAGGDSYEQYF.

This clonotype was recorded many times. The chain employs TRBV7-2 and TRBJ1-4; D gene uncertain. Deletions cut 5 bases from V and 3 bases from J, with 16 bases between. The CDR3 loop spans 16 amino acids. Germline CDR1 reads SGHTA; CDR2 reads FQGNSA. The CDR3: CASSRALGLPNEKLFF. The CDR3 bases are TGTGCCAGCAGCCGCGCCCTCGGGCTCCCTAATGAAAAACTGTTTTTT.

The rearrangement joins TRBV7-9 to TRBJ1-2; no definite D call. V lost 1 base and J lost 6, with 12 bases in between. The germline CDR1 and CDR2 sequences are SEHNR and FQNEAQ (reference sequence). This CDR3 comprises 14 residues. The CDR3: CASSLVASGHGYTF. CDR3 nucleotide sequence: TGTGCCAGCAGCTTAGTAGCCTCCGGGCATGGCTACACCTTC.

This clonotype was found a few times. This chain links TRBV19 with TRBJ1-4; possibly TRBD1 for D (5 bases). The CDR3 has 13 residues. V lost 3 bases to trimming and J lost 8 bases, with 10 bases between them. Germline CDR1 LNHDA, CDR2 SQIVND (reference sequence). The CDR3 region is CASSMGREEKLFF. DNA of the CDR3: TGTGCCAGTAGTATGGGACGGGAAGAAAAACTGTTTTTT.

The rearrangement links TRBV7-9 to TRBJ1-2, with 7 nucleotides matching TRBD1. Losses at the gene ends were 4 bases for V and 8 bases for J; bases not matched to a gene: 10. In germline, CDR1 is SEHNR, CDR2 FQNEAQ (reference sequence). This CDR3 has 14 residues. The CDR3 protein is CASSSPGTAEGYTF. DNA of the CDR3: TGTGCCAGCAGCTCACCCGGGACAGCCGAGGGCTACACCTTC.

In its sample, this clonotype was seen many times. This rearrangement joins TRBV11-2 to TRBJ2-7; a possible D gene is TRBD2 (5 bases). This CDR3 contains 14 residues. V lost 2 bases and J 0 bases, leaving 8 bases between the germline ends. From germline, CDR1 is SGHAT and CDR2 FQNNGV. The CDR3 sequence is CASSLYGVSYEQYF. The CDR3, as DNA: TGTGCCAGCAGCTTATACGGGGTCTCCTACGAGCAGTACTTC.

This clonotype turned up a few times. The V and J genes are TRBV5-1 and TRBJ2-3, with D perhaps TRBD1 (6 bases). The V gene's germline CDR1 is SGHRS and CDR2 YFSETQ. V lost 1 base, J lost 1 base, and 10 bases lay in between. The CDR3 totals 15 residues. The CDR3 DNA follows: TGCGCCAGCAGCTTGAGACAGGATGGCACAGATACGCAGTATTTT. Its translation: CASSLRQDGTDTQYF.

Note on this clonotype: This is likely a read error, given that the CDR3 carries no conserved phenylalanine or tryptophan at its end. The chain has TRBV2 and TRBJ1-5; D is possibly TRBD1 (5 bases). With 6 bases removed from V and 5 bases from J, the gap between germline ends came to 20 bases. The CDR3 spans 16 residues. Looked up from germline, CDR1 is SNHLY and CDR2 is FYNNEI. The CDR3 nucleotides are TGTGCCAGCAGGGGGACTTCCTCAGTGGGCTATCAGCCCCAGCATTCT. As protein: CASRGTSSVGYQPQHS.

V and J are TRBV11-3 and TRBJ2-2, with 7 bases lining up with TRBD1. V shed 5 bases, J shed 12 bases, and the junction held 6 bases outside the gene matches. CDR3 length: 12 residues. Germline V gene sequence: CDR1 SGHNT, CDR2 YENEEA. CDR3 in DNA: TGTGCCAGCAGCCTCGGGGACAGCAAGCTGTTTTTT. This encodes CASSLGDSKLFF. Full variable domain (rest looked up from reference TRBV11-3 and TRBJ2-2): EAGVVQSPRYKIIEKKQPVAFWCNPISGHNTLYWYLQNLGQGPELLIRYENEEAVDDSQLPKDRFSAERLKGVDSTLKIQPAELGDSAVYLCASSLGDSKLFFGEGSRLTVL.

This clonotype was counted between two and nine times. V is TRBV29-1 and J is TRBJ1-4; a weak D match, TRBD1 (5 bases). The length of the CDR3 is 14 residues. Looked up from germline, CDR1 is SQVTM and CDR2 is ANQGSEA. The V gene lost 6 bases and the J gene lost 8 bases, with 19 bases spanning the gap. The CDR3 protein is CSVMAPGGEEKLFF. The CDR3 DNA reads as TGCAGCGTGATGGCCCCGGGGGGGGAGGAAAAACTGTTTTTT. The full variable domain, with the rest looked up from reference TRBV29-1 and TRBJ1-4, is SAVISQKPSRDICQRGTSLTIQCQVDSQVTMMFWYRQQPGQSLTLIATANQGSEATYESGFVIDKFPISRPNLTFSTLTVSNMSPEDSSIYLCSVMAPGGEEKLFFGSGTQLSVL.

This chain joins TRBV7-2 and TRBJ1-5; D is uncertain. There are 12 residues in the CDR3. CDR1 is SGHTA, CDR2 FQGNSA, per germline. V was trimmed by 5 bases and J by 3 bases, leaving 5 bases between them. The CDR3 nucleotides are TGTGCCAGCAGCATCACCAATCAGCCCCAGCATTTT. Translation: CASSITNQPQHF.

This clonotype showed up just a few times. The gene calls are TRBV30 and TRBJ2-5; 7 nucleotides line up with TRBD2. The CDR3 runs 14 residues. V shed 8 bases, J shed 2 bases, and the junction held 11 bases outside the gene matches. Looked up from germline, CDR1 is GTSNPN and CDR2 is SVGIG (reference sequence). In DNA, the CDR3 is TGTGCCCGGGGGGAGGGCCCAACACAAGAGACCCAGTACTTC. Its translation is CARGEGPTQETQYF. The full variable domain, in which reference TRBV30 and TRBJ2-5 provide the parts outside the CDR3, is SQTIHQWPATLVQPVGSPLSLECTVEGTSNPNLYWYRQAAGRGLQLLFYSVGIGQISSEVPQNLSASRPQDRQFILSSKKLLLSDSGFYLCARGEGPTQETQYFGPGTRLLVL.